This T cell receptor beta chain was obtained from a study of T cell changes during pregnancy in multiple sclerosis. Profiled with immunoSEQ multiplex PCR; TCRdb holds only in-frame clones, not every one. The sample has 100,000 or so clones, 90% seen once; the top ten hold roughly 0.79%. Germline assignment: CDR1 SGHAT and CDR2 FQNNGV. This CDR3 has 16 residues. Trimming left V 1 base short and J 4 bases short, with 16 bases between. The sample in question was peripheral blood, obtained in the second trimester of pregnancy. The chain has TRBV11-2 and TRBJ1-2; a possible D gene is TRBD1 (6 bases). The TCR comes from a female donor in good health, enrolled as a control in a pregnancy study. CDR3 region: CASSLVPTGLSYGYTF. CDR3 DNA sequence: TGTGCCAGCAGCTTAGTCCCGACAGGCCTGAGCTATGGCTACACCTTC.